This T cell receptor beta chain was recovered during a study of T cells in Graves' hyperthyroidism and ophthalmopathy. This clonotype has more than one count but fewer than ten. TCR beta CDR3 regions were amplified from RNA transcripts. When the TCR CDR3 underwent first-round RT-PCR, the HTBI primer set was used. TCRdb used MiXCR to reprocess the multiplex PCR reads, holding one entry per CDR3 protein. The table has 490,000 or so distinct CDR3 sequences, roughly 15% seen once; the top ten hold about 29%. The germline gives CDR1 GTSNPN, CDR2 SVGIG (reference sequence). CDR3 size: 13 residues. The V end lost 5 bases, the J end lost 2 bases, and 13 bases lay between the germline ends. Each ophthalmopathy patient scored at least 3 on the Clinical Activity Score and at least 4 on NOSPECS grade, with duration under 3 months. Diagnostic decisions used clinical symptoms, serum thyroxine and TRAb, thyroid ultrasound and orbital computed tomography.

The source is a woman in her twenties or thirties with Graves' ophthalmopathy. The rearrangement joins TRBV30 to TRBJ2-7; tentatively, D is TRBD1 (5 bases). Source material: blood. The DNA of the CDR3 is TGTGCCTGGGCAGGGCCCCCAACCTACGAGCAGTACTTC. It yields the protein CAWAGPPTYEQYF.